One and the same sample provided the 29 T cell receptor beta chains below, sequenced in a study of blood T cell repertoires in COVID-19 (dated by TCRdb to the early 2020s). Receptors were amplified or captured by the immunoSEQ multiplex PCR assay. The source is immuneACCESS, and TCRdb retained only in-frame sequences with V and J called. Part of the clones is not carried over; for the studies checked, unresolved V genes explain less than half of this, and the remainder is unexplained. Within this sample are 150,000 to 200,000 clones, with about 87% of them counted one time only. The leading ten clones occupy roughly 24% of the sample. The sequenced sample was peripheral blood. These receptors came from a man aged 60 to 75 with acute or convalescent COVID-19.

The rearrangement joins TRBV9 to TRBJ2-2; 11 positions agree with TRBD2. Germline trimming cut 6 bases from V and 8 bases from J; bases unmatched to any gene: 12. Germline lookup yields CDR1 SGDLS and CDR2 YYNGEE. The CDR3 spans 16 residues. CDR3 sequence (DNA): TGTGCCAGCACCTTAGGACTAGCGGGCACAGTAGGGGAGCTGTTTTTT. Its translation is CASTLGLAGTVGELFF.

The CDR3 spells CTSSQANEPGQGYGYTF. The CDR3 nucleotides are TGCACCAGCAGCCAAGCCAATGAACCGGGACAGGGCTATGGCTACACCTTC. The rearrangement joins TRBV1 to TRBJ1-2; the table's D call TRBD1 went unverified against the DNA. TRBV1 counts as a pseudogene. This CDR3 spans 17 amino acids.

This chain uses TRBV6-5 with TRBJ1-2; D is unclear. This CDR3 region has 15 residues. V was trimmed by 0 bases and J by 6 bases, leaving 14 bases between them. In germline, CDR1 is MNHEY, CDR2 SVGAGI. CDR3 in amino acids: CASSYSKLRADGYTF. CDR3 in DNA: TGTGCCAGCAGTTACTCGAAGCTGAGGGCGGATGGCTACACCTTC.

This sequence joins TRBV30 and TRBJ2-7; D perhaps matches TRBD1 (5 bases). The CDR3 is 13 amino acids. Germline loops: CDR1 GTSNPN, CDR2 SVGIG (reference sequence). V was cut by 0 bases and J by 7 bases, with 13 bases left in between. Here the CDR3 DNA reads TGTGCCTGGAGTGTAATGGGGCTACGGGAGCAGTACTTC. Translating it yields CAWSVMGLREQYF.

As to this clone: This CDR3 is also generated by other DNA sequences in the sample. The chain recombines TRBV11-2 with TRBJ2-1, with 7 bases identical to TRBD2. With V trimmed by 0 bases and J by 4 bases, 9 bases remained unmatched. Per germline, CDR1 SGHAT and CDR2 FQNNGV. The CDR3 is 17 residues long. DNA of the CDR3: TGTGCCAGCAGCTTAGATCCCCTGGCGGGAGAATACAATGAGCAGTTCTTC. It codes for CASSLDPLAGEYNEQFF.

J is TRBJ1-2 and V is TRBV5-1, with a weak D call TRBD1 (6 bases). V was cut by 5 bases and J by 2 bases, with 16 bases left in between. The CDR3 is 15 residues long. Germline CDR1 and CDR2: SGHRS and YFSETQ. This CDR3 reads CASRRGGQINYGYTF. The CDR3 nucleotides read TGCGCCAGCAGAAGGGGTGGACAGATCAACTATGGCTACACCTTC.

This clone has a handful of counts. The J gene is TRBJ1-4, the V gene TRBV19; D possibly corresponds to TRBD1 (6 bases). Germline loops: CDR1 LNHDA, CDR2 SQIVND (reference sequence). V dropped 7 bases and J dropped 10 bases, with 16 bases sitting between them. The CDR3 has 13 residues. DNA for the CDR3: TGTGCCAGTATGGAGATTGACAGGCGAAAACTGTTTTTT. Its protein is CASMEIDRRKLFF.

As DNA, the CDR3 is TGTGCCAGCAGGACTAACAGGGGTACGGACACTGAAGCTTTCTTT. As protein: CASRTNRGTDTEAFF. The genes are TRBV2 and TRBJ1-1, with 7 bases aligning to TRBD1. V shed 6 bases and J 3 bases; nucleotides not matched to a gene: 10. In germline, CDR1 is SNHLY, CDR2 FYNNEI. This CDR3 has 15 residues.

The V gene is TRBV27, the J gene TRBJ2-1; 7 nucleotides match TRBD1. Trimming took 5 bases from V and 10 from J; bases not matched to a gene: 8. The CDR3 sequence is 13 residues long. Germline V lookup: CDR1 MNHEY, CDR2 SMNVEV (reference sequence). CDR3 in DNA: TGTGCCAGCAGTGCCTTCCTGACAGGGGAGCAGTTCTTC. Its protein is CASSAFLTGEQFF.

This chain links TRBV19 with TRBJ2-1; D uncertain. The CDR3 covers 15 residues. Trimming removed 1 base at V and 0 bases at J, with 7 bases between. Germline V lookup: CDR1 LNHDA, CDR2 SQIVND (reference sequence). The CDR3 DNA is TGTGCCAGTAGTATAGGTCAGAACTCCTACAATGAGCAGTTCTTC. Protein sequence: CASSIGQNSYNEQFF.

This rearrangement joins TRBV25-1 to TRBJ1-1, with D perhaps TRBD1 (5 bases). V was clipped by 3 bases and J by 1 base, with 6 bases between them. This CDR3 is 13 amino acids long. From germline, CDR1 is MGHDK and CDR2 SYGVNS. The CDR3 bases are TGTGCCAGCAGTGATCAGGGGAACACTGAAGCTTTCTTT. This codes for CASSDQGNTEAFF.

In regard to this clone: The identical CDR3 is also encoded by other nucleotide sequences in the sample. This rearrangement joins TRBV5-1 to TRBJ1-1, with TRBD1 as a possible D gene (5 bases). Looked up from germline, CDR1 is SGHRS and CDR2 is YFSETQ. This CDR3 spans 14 amino acids. With 4 bases removed from V and 1 base from J, the gap between germline ends came to 11 bases. The CDR3 nucleotides read TGCGCCAGCAGCCGTCTTGGACAGAACACTGAAGCTTTCTTT. It codes for CASSRLGQNTEAFF.

This rearrangement joins TRBV27 to TRBJ2-3, with D possibly matching TRBD2 (5 bases). Germline loops: CDR1 MNHEY, CDR2 SMNVEV (reference sequence). The V and J ends lost 0 bases and 2 bases respectively, with 15 bases between them. The CDR3 is 17 residues long. The CDR3 sequence is CASSLSFIPRVTDTQYF. Written as DNA, the CDR3 is TGTGCCAGCAGTTTATCGTTTATTCCGCGGGTCACAGATACGCAGTATTTT.

The J gene is TRBJ2-3, the V gene TRBV11-3; 7 nucleotides line up with TRBD2. Trimming removed 5 bases from V and 5 bases from J; junction bases left unmatched: 7. Germline CDR1 SGHNT, CDR2 YENEEA. The CDR3 is 14 amino acids. This CDR3 reads CASSPGRRGDTQYF. The CDR3 coding sequence is TGTGCCAGCAGCCCCGGGAGGAGGGGAGATACGCAGTATTTT.

The V call is TRBV21-1, the J call TRBJ1-1; the D segment call TRBD1 is taken from the table without a DNA check. TRBV21-1 is designated a pseudogene. The CDR3 is made up of 15 amino acids. CDR3 sequence: CASSKVTGEDTEAFF. CDR3 nucleotides: TGTGCCAGCAGCAAAGTAACAGGGGAGGACACTGAAGCTTTCTTT.

The chain combines TRBV19 with TRBJ1-2, with 7 nucleotides matching TRBD1. The trim removed 7 bases at V and 6 bases at J, leaving 11 bases unmatched. Germline V gene sequence: CDR1 LNHDA, CDR2 SQIVND (reference sequence). The CDR3 runs 14 residues. Here the CDR3 DNA reads TGTGCCAGTACCCTGCCGGGACAGCCGAATGGCTACACCTTC. It codes for CASTLPGQPNGYTF.

The V call is TRBV18, the J call TRBJ1-3, with a weak D call TRBD1 (5 bases). Germline values: CDR1 KGHSH, CDR2 LQKENI. Trimming left V 3 bases short and J 0 bases short, with 12 bases between. The CDR3 length is 16 residues. This chain's CDR3 is CASSPLIDSSGNTIYF. Written as DNA, the CDR3 is TGTGCCAGCTCACCGCTAATAGACAGCTCTGGAAACACCATATATTTT.

This chain connects TRBV6-1 to TRBJ2-7, with D possibly being TRBD1 (6 bases). CDR1 and CDR2 (germline): MNHNS, SASEGT. Trimming pared 0 bases from V and 4 bases from J, leaving 10 bases between. The CDR3 is made up of 14 amino acids. The DNA of the CDR3 is TGTGCCAGCAGTGAAGCCATGACAGGTTACGAGCAGTACGTC. Translation: CASSEAMTGYEQYV.

The rearrangement uses TRBV7-8 and TRBJ2-5; 14 nucleotides align to TRBD2. The CDR3 contains 16 residues. J was trimmed by 5 bases and V by 5 bases; bases with no gene match: 7. From germline, CDR1 is SGHVS and CDR2 FQNEAQ. The DNA of the CDR3 is TGTGCCAGCAGCCCGAGACTAGCGGGAGGGGGGGAGACCCAGTACTTC. Its protein product is CASSPRLAGGGETQYF.

The CDR3: CASRPLQDGELFF. CDR3 DNA: TGTGCCAGCAGACCACTACAGGACGGGGAGCTGTTTTTT. This sequence joins TRBV12-3 or TRBV12-4 and TRBJ2-2; possible D gene TRBD1, 5 bases. The CDR3 covers 13 residues. The germline V and J ends were trimmed by 6 bases and 7 bases, with 12 bases remaining between them.

The rearrangement links TRBV10-3 to TRBJ1-2; 7 bases are a match to TRBD1. Losses at the gene ends were 9 bases for V and 8 bases for J; bases not matched to a gene: 12. The CDR3 loop spans 13 amino acids. The germline CDR1 and CDR2 sequences are ENHRY and SYGVKD. CDR3 sequence reads: CAIGTEGAAGYTF. The CDR3 DNA sequence: TGTGCCATTGGGACAGAAGGGGCGGCCGGCTACACCTTC.

This sequence joins TRBV9 and TRBJ1-3; D call uncertain. CDR3 length: 16 residues. V lost 0 bases and J 0 bases, leaving 10 bases between the germline ends. Looked up from germline, CDR1 is SGDLS and CDR2 is YYNGEE. The CDR3 reads CASSVGGAYSGNTIYF. As DNA, the CDR3 is TGTGCCAGCAGCGTAGGAGGAGCCTACTCTGGAAACACCATATATTTT.

The chain joins TRBV30 to TRBJ1-5; D is perhaps TRBD1 (5 bases). The CDR3 spans 13 residues. Germline V gene data show CDR1 as GTSNPN and CDR2 as SVGIG (reference sequence). The V end lost 5 bases, the J end lost 3 bases, and 11 bases lay between the germline ends. CDR3 amino acids: CAWGDSPNQPQHF. The DNA for the CDR3 is TGTGCCTGGGGTGACAGTCCCAATCAGCCCCAGCATTTT.

CDR3 loop: CASSLDGSYEQYV. The CDR3 bases are TGTGCCAGCAGCCTAGACGGGTCCTACGAGCAGTACGTC. The genes are TRBV7-8 and TRBJ2-7; D gene ambiguous. This CDR3 has 13 residues. V shed 5 bases and J shed 1 base, with 9 bases lying between them. The V gene's germline CDR1 is SGHVS and CDR2 FQNEAQ.

The V gene is TRBV19, the J gene TRBJ1-1, with a weak D call TRBD1 (6 bases). This CDR3 comprises 14 residues. Germline CDR1 LNHDA, CDR2 SQIVND (reference sequence). V lost 4 bases and J 1 base, leaving 10 bases between the germline ends. The CDR3 here is CASSTKGQNTEAFF. CDR3 nucleotides: TGTGCCAGTAGTACCAAGGGACAGAACACTGAAGCTTTCTTT.

The CDR3 nucleotides are TGTGCCAGCAGCCAACAGGGAGGGGATGGCTACACCTTC. Protein: CASSQQGGDGYTF. The genes are TRBV7-9 and TRBJ1-2; D might be TRBD1 (6 bases). The CDR3 length is 13 residues. Germline V lookup: CDR1 SEHNR, CDR2 FQNEAQ (reference sequence). The V and J ends lost 5 bases and 6 bases respectively, with 13 bases between them. Full variable domain (remainder filled in from reference TRBV7-9 and TRBJ1-2): DTGVSQNPRHKITKRGQNVTFRCDPISEHNRLYWYRQTLGQGPEFLTYFQNEAQLEKSRLLSDRFSAERPKGSFSTLEIQRTEQGDSAMYLCASSQQGGDGYTFGSGTRLTVV.

As for this clone: The sample carries other DNA sequences with the same CDR3. The V call is TRBV19, the J call TRBJ1-1; weak D call: TRBD1 (5 bases). V lost 3 bases, J lost 5 bases, and 7 bases lay in between. CDR1 and CDR2 (germline): LNHDA, SQIVND (reference sequence). The CDR3 sequence is 12 residues long. CDR3 nucleotides: TGTGCCAGTAGTATGGGGGGTACTGAAGCTTTCTTT. Translation: CASSMGGTEAFF.

This rearrangement joins TRBV12-5 to TRBJ1-1; the D is unclear. The V and J ends lost 0 bases and 0 bases respectively, with 8 bases between them. The germline gives CDR1 LGHNT, CDR2 FRNRAP. The CDR3 runs to 15 residues. Here the CDR3 DNA reads TGTGCTAGTGGTTTGGTTCCGGGGTTGAACACTGAAGCTTTCTTT. This codes for CASGLVPGLNTEAFF.

This clone was observed a handful of times. The CDR3 coding sequence is TGTGCCAGCAGCTCCGACAGGGGCCAAGAGACCCAGTACTTC. Residues: CASSSDRGQETQYF. The genes are TRBV5-8 and TRBJ2-5; 8 bases fit TRBD1. Germline V CDR1 and CDR2: SGHTS, YDEGEE. The V gene end was trimmed by 3 bases and the J gene end by 1 base; junction bases not matched to a gene: 2. The CDR3 contains 14 residues.